Presented here are 28 T cell receptor beta chains from one specimen sequenced in a study of T cell changes during pregnancy in multiple sclerosis. The table came from immunoSEQ multiplex PCR; TCRdb's copy has only in-frame clones and leaves some out. The sample consists of over 85,000 clones, 85% to 95% of them appearing once. The sample here was peripheral blood, taken in the first trimester of pregnancy. The receptors were gathered from a female donor in good health, enrolled as a control in a pregnancy study.

V usage is TRBV9 and J usage is TRBJ2-7, with 7 bases fitting TRBD2. V lost 0 bases, J lost 1 base, and 4 bases stayed unmatched. CDR3 length: 15 amino acids. Germline values: CDR1 SGDLS, CDR2 YYNGEE. In DNA form, the CDR3 reads TGTGCCAGCAGCGTAGCAGCGGGGCCATCCTACGAGCAGTACTTC. Amino acids: CASSVAAGPSYEQYF. The variable domain in full, with the rest retrieved from reference TRBV9 and TRBJ2-7, is DSGVTQTPKHLITATGQRVTLRCSPRSGDLSVYWYQQSLDQGLQFLIQYYNGEERAKGNILERFSAQQFPDLHSELNLSSLELGDSALYFCASSVAAGPSYEQYFGPGTRLTVT.

The chain has TRBV4-2 and TRBJ2-5; D possibly corresponds to TRBD2 (6 bases). V lost 1 base, J lost 7 bases, and 13 bases lay in between. The CDR3 spans 14 residues. Germline V gene data show CDR1 as LGHNA and CDR2 as YNFKEQ. CDR3 in amino acids: CASSQGSNSGTQYF. The CDR3 nucleotides read TGTGCCAGCAGCCAAGGAAGTAATAGCGGGACCCAGTACTTC.

The chain is built from TRBV2 and TRBJ2-2; D unresolved. V gave up 6 bases and J gave up 4 bases, with 9 bases separating them. Looked up from germline, CDR1 is SNHLY and CDR2 is FYNNEI. The CDR3 is made up of 13 amino acids. CDR3 nucleotide sequence: TGTGCCAGCAGGCAAACGGGCACCGGGGAGCTGTTTTTT. Its translation is CASRQTGTGELFF.

This clone was picked up a small number of times. V is TRBV7-2 and J is TRBJ1-6; possibly TRBD1 for D (5 bases). Germline V CDR1 and CDR2: SGHTA, FQGNSA. The V and J ends lost 2 bases and 7 bases respectively, with 12 bases between them. This CDR3 spans 15 amino acids. CDR3 in amino acids: CASSLILGGNSPLHF. The CDR3 DNA reads as TGTGCCAGCAGCTTAATTCTTGGGGGGAATTCACCCCTCCACTTT.

The chain has TRBV6-5 and TRBJ1-1, with 7 bases that match TRBD1. Germline values: CDR1 MNHEY, CDR2 SVGAGI. The CDR3 runs to 14 residues. V was pared by 7 bases and J by 8 bases, with 13 bases of the junction left unmatched. DNA for the CDR3: TGTGCCAGCACCCTGTATCAGGGGGGATCGGAAGCTTTCTTT. Its translation: CASTLYQGGSEAFF.

V gene TRBV5-6 combines with J gene TRBJ2-6; 8 bases fit TRBD1. CDR3 size: 18 residues. Looked up from germline, CDR1 is SGHDT and CDR2 is YYEEEE. V lost 0 bases to trimming and J lost 0 bases; unmatched junction nucleotides: 5. In DNA form, the CDR3 reads TGTGCCAGCAGCTTGGTGGCAGGGGGCTTCTCTGGGGCCAACGTCCTGACTTTC. Protein: CASSLVAGGFSGANVLTF.

This clone was observed at least ten times. The V and J genes are TRBV2 and TRBJ1-2, with 9 nucleotides matching TRBD1. Per the germline V gene, CDR1 is SNHLY and CDR2 is FYNNEI. This CDR3 region has 15 residues. V gave up 0 bases and J gave up 8 bases; unmatched junction bases: 7. The CDR3 region has the DNA TGTGCCAGCAGTGAAGCAGGGACAGGGCGGGAGGGCTACACCTTC. This translates into CASSEAGTGREGYTF.

The V and J genes are TRBV28 and TRBJ2-1, with 7 nucleotides matching TRBD1. The V gene end was trimmed by 10 bases and the J gene end by 4 bases; junction bases not matched to a gene: 4. CDR3 length: 12 amino acids. Germline V gene data show CDR1 as MDHEN and CDR2 as SYDVKM. CDR3 protein: CATLQGYNEQFF. Here the CDR3 DNA reads TGTGCCACCCTACAGGGGTACAATGAGCAGTTCTTC.

The rearrangement joins TRBV2 to TRBJ1-4; TRBD1 agrees at 8 bases. The germline V gene has CDR1 SNHLY and CDR2 FYNNEI. J lost 2 bases, V lost 6 bases, and 5 bases had no gene match. The CDR3 is 15 residues long. The CDR3 sequence is CASRIRQGTNEKLFF. CDR3 nucleotides: TGTGCCAGCAGAATCCGACAGGGGACTAATGAAAAACTGTTTTTT.

This clone appeared a few times. The genes are TRBV18 and TRBJ2-2, with D tentatively TRBD1 (5 bases). This CDR3 spans 15 amino acids. Trimming took off 5 bases at V and 1 base at J, with 11 bases between the two ends. Germline lookup yields CDR1 KGHSH and CDR2 LQKENI. Here the CDR3 reads CASSTLTVNTGELFF. The CDR3 region has the DNA TGTGCCAGCTCAACCCTGACAGTGAACACCGGGGAGCTGTTTTTT.

V usage is TRBV19 and J usage is TRBJ1-6; 11 bases are shared with TRBD1. The germline gives CDR1 LNHDA, CDR2 SQIVND (reference sequence). Unmatched junction bases numbered 7, after V lost 4 bases and J lost 8 bases. CDR3 length: 16 amino acids. Here the CDR3 reads CASSTGTGGVYSPLHF. The CDR3 DNA sequence: TGTGCCAGTAGTACAGGGACAGGGGGGGTATATTCACCCCTCCACTTT.

The chain recombines TRBV14 with TRBJ2-2; D remains ambiguous. Between the trimmed V and J ends, which lost 2 bases and 4 bases, there was a span of 5 bases. CDR1 SGHDN and CDR2 FVKESK come from the germline V gene. This CDR3 spans 13 amino acids. CDR3 protein: CASSQILTGELFF. The CDR3 coding sequence is TGTGCCAGCAGCCAAATCCTCACCGGGGAGCTGTTTTTT.

This chain links TRBV4-1 with TRBJ1-2, with D possibly TRBD1 on 6 matching bases. Trimming pared 4 bases from V and 8 bases from J, leaving 26 bases between. Germline loops: CDR1 MGHRA, CDR2 YSYEKL. There are 17 residues in the CDR3. Here the CDR3 DNA reads TGCGCCAGCAGCCTTATACCGGGACAAGGGGGTGCTATGGGCTACACCTTC. This sequence encodes CASSLIPGQGGAMGYTF.

The chain combines TRBV9 with TRBJ1-5, with D possibly being TRBD1 (6 bases). Germline lookup yields CDR1 SGDLS and CDR2 YYNGEE. The V gene lost 4 bases and the J gene lost 4 bases, with 15 bases spanning the gap. The CDR3 spans 15 residues. The CDR3 nucleotides are TGTGCCAGCAGCCCGGGGGGCTCCCTTAATCAGCCCCAGCATTTT. Translation: CASSPGGSLNQPQHF. The whole variable domain, remainder taken from reference TRBV9 and TRBJ1-5, is DSGVTQTPKHLITATGQRVTLRCSPRSGDLSVYWYQQSLDQGLQFLIQYYNGEERAKGNILERFSAQQFPDLHSELNLSSLELGDSALYFCASSPGGSLNQPQHFGDGTRLSIL.

This sequence joins TRBV7-2 and TRBJ2-3; maybe TRBD2 (6 bases). The CDR3 is 17 amino acids. CDR1 and CDR2 (germline): SGHTA, FQGNSA. With 5 bases removed from V and 2 bases from J, the gap between germline ends came to 20 bases. The CDR3 protein is CASSAPGLVFDTDTQYF. As DNA, the CDR3 is TGTGCCAGCAGCGCCCCGGGACTCGTTTTTGACACAGATACGCAGTATTTT.

The chain combines TRBV9 with TRBJ1-1; D may be TRBD1 (6 bases). V was cut by 4 bases and J by 0 bases, with 16 bases left in between. Per the germline V gene, CDR1 is SGDLS and CDR2 is YYNGEE. The CDR3 is 16 amino acids. CDR3 nucleotide sequence: TGTGCCAGCAGCCCCGCAAAGGACAGACTGAACACTGAAGCTTTCTTT. Translation gives CASSPAKDRLNTEAFF.

The chain carries TRBV7-9 and TRBJ2-1, with a weak D call TRBD1 (6 bases). CDR1 and CDR2 (germline): SEHNR, FQNEAQ (reference sequence). CDR3 size: 15 residues. With 1 base removed from V and 1 base from J, the gap between germline ends came to 8 bases. The CDR3: CASSLDRASYNEQFF. DNA for the CDR3: TGTGCCAGCAGCTTAGACAGGGCGTCCTACAATGAGCAGTTCTTC.

The V gene is TRBV27, the J gene TRBJ2-1, with unresolved D. V was pared by 4 bases and J by 5 bases, with 6 bases between. The V gene's germline CDR1 is MNHEY and CDR2 SMNVEV (reference sequence). The CDR3 covers 12 residues. The CDR3 region is CASSSVNNEQFF. CDR3 bases: TGTGCCAGCAGTTCCGTAAACAATGAGCAGTTCTTC.

The chain uses TRBV18 and TRBJ1-2; TRBD1 might be the D (5 bases). This CDR3 has 17 residues. V was trimmed by 6 bases and J by 1 base, leaving 21 bases between them. Germline V gene sequence: CDR1 KGHSH, CDR2 LQKENI. CDR3 DNA sequence: TGTGCCAGCTCCCACCCTCCAGGGATTTTAGATAACTATGGCTACACCTTC. Encoded protein: CASSHPPGILDNYGYTF.

This clone was seen at least ten times. This same CDR3 is encoded by further DNA sequences in the sample. The chain links TRBV15 to TRBJ1-2; D might be TRBD1 (5 bases). This CDR3 spans 14 amino acids. Trimming shortened V by 6 bases and J by 5 bases, and 16 bases separated the two germline ends. Per germline, CDR1 LNHNV and CDR2 YYDKDF (reference sequence). The DNA for the CDR3 is TGTGCCACCAGGGCGGGGGGGGACCCTTATGGCTACACCTTC. Its protein product is CATRAGGDPYGYTF.

The CDR3 DNA is TGTGCCAGCAGCGCGGGGTGGGGAGAAAAACTGTTTTTT. It yields the protein CASSAGWGEKLFF. This chain connects TRBV6-1 to TRBJ1-4; no clear D. Germline CDR1 is MNHNS and CDR2 is SASEGT. The V and J ends lost 6 bases and 8 bases respectively, with 13 bases between them. The CDR3 length is 13 residues.

This chain links TRBV6-5 with TRBJ2-5, with 7 positions matching TRBD1. V was pared by 7 bases and J by 5 bases, with 10 bases of the junction left unmatched. The CDR3 has 14 residues. Germline V gene data show CDR1 as MNHEY and CDR2 as SVGAGI. The CDR3 protein is CASKGTELKETQYF. DNA of the CDR3: TGTGCCAGCAAGGGGACAGAGCTTAAGGAGACCCAGTACTTC.

This rearrangement joins TRBV15 to TRBJ2-7, with 9 bases matching TRBD1. The CDR3 is made up of 16 amino acids. V was pared by 3 bases and J by 1 base, with 7 bases of the junction left unmatched. Germline assignment: CDR1 LNHNV and CDR2 YYDKDF (reference sequence). CDR3 sequence reads: CATSSAPGTGSYEQYF. The CDR3 DNA follows: TGTGCCACCAGCAGTGCCCCCGGGACAGGGTCCTACGAGCAGTACTTC. The entire variable domain, with the rest obtained from reference TRBV15 and TRBJ2-7, is as follows: DAMVIQNPRYQVTQFGKPVTLSCSQTLNHNVMYWYQQKSSQAPKLLFHYYDKDFNNEADTPDNFQSRRPNTSFCFLDIRSPGLGDTAMYLCATSSAPGTGSYEQYFGPGTRLTVT.

V and J are TRBV14 and TRBJ2-5; D remains unclear. The ends were cut back, 2 bases at V and 5 bases at J, with 3 bases in the middle. Looked up from germline, CDR1 is SGHDN and CDR2 is FVKESK. The CDR3 extends over 11 amino acids. Written as DNA, the CDR3 is TGTGCCAGCAGCCAACTGGAGACCCAGTACTTC. It specifies CASSQLETQYF.

This clone was detected only a few times. The same CDR3 also results from other DNA sequences found in this sample. This chain uses TRBV30 with TRBJ1-2; 7 bases map to TRBD1. Losses at the gene ends were 3 bases for V and 3 bases for J; bases not matched to a gene: 4. The length of the CDR3 is 13 residues. Germline assignment: CDR1 GTSNPN and CDR2 SVGIG (reference sequence). The CDR3 region has the DNA TGTGCCTGGAGACTCGGACAGGACTATGGCTACACCTTC. Amino acids: CAWRLGQDYGYTF.

The chain recombines TRBV27 with TRBJ1-3, with D unresolved. This CDR3 region has 14 residues. Looked up from germline, CDR1 is MNHEY and CDR2 is SMNVEV (reference sequence). Trimming cost V 5 bases and J 0 bases, with 8 bases left between them. CDR3 loop: CASSPQTSGNTIYF. The CDR3 nucleotides read TGTGCCAGCAGTCCACAAACCTCTGGAAACACCATATATTTT.

This clone came up a few times. The CDR3 region is CASSQDWSRGDEAFF. As DNA, the CDR3 is TGTGCCAGCAGCCAAGATTGGTCCAGGGGTGATGAAGCTTTCTTT. This sequence joins TRBV4-2 and TRBJ1-1, with D possibly TRBD1 on 6 matching bases. Germline V lookup: CDR1 LGHNA, CDR2 YNFKEQ. Between the trimmed V and J ends, which lost 0 bases and 7 bases, there was a span of 15 bases. The CDR3 loop spans 15 amino acids.

The CDR3 sequence is CAWSGGAQETQYF. The CDR3 nucleotides read TGTGCCTGGAGTGGCGGGGCGCAAGAGACCCAGTACTTC. The chain recombines TRBV30 with TRBJ2-5; TRBD2 might be the D (6 bases). The CDR3 loop spans 13 amino acids. Trimming stripped 1 base from V and 2 bases from J, with 8 bases between. In germline, CDR1 is GTSNPN, CDR2 SVGIG (reference sequence).